Listed below are T cell receptor beta chains from one sample, sequenced in a study of T cell responses to AZD1222 COVID-19 vaccine. Profiling relied on immunoSEQ multiplex PCR, and the TCRdb table lists in-frame clones only, not all of them. This table has roughly 150,000 clones, about 88% appearing once. This material consisted of peripheral blood, taken on day 0 of AZD1222 vaccination. Receptor source: an adult in good health. Each CDR3 is given with its conserved first and last residue. A D gene is named only where the DNA matches it firmly. Some rows have no size entry. The others give once, few or many, or a class for an expanded clone.

clone size,V gene,D gene,J gene,CDR3 protein,CDR3 DNA
-,TRBV10-1,TRBD1,TRBJ1-5,CASSENRGRGQPQHF,TGCGCCAGCAGTGAGAACAGGGGAAGGGGTCAGCCCCAGCATTTT
-,TRBV7-9,-,TRBJ2-1,CASSLRRGPRWGNEQFF,TGTGCCAGCAGCTTACGTAGGGGACCCAGGTGGGGGAATGAGCAGTTCTTC
-,TRBV7-2,TRBD2,TRBJ2-1,CASSFRGSNEQFF,TGTGCCAGCAGCTTCCGCGGGAGCAATGAGCAGTTCTTC
-,TRBV6-2/TRBV6-3,-,TRBJ2-5,CASSSAETQYF,TGTGCCAGCAGTTCCGCGGAGACCCAGTACTTC
-,TRBV6-5,-,TRBJ1-3,CASRLDRYSGNTIYF,TGTGCCAGCAGGCTAGACAGGTACTCTGGAAACACCATATATTTT
-,TRBV19,TRBD1,TRBJ1-4,CASSVGQGGEKLFF,TGTGCCAGTAGTGTCGGACAGGGTGGTGAAAAACTGTTTTTT
-,TRBV28,TRBD1,TRBJ1-2,CASRSTGVRGYTF,TGTGCCAGCAGATCGACAGGGGTACGGGGCTACACCTTC
-,TRBV11-2,-,TRBJ2-1,CASSRRTVWSYNEQFF,TGTGCCAGCAGCAGGCGGACAGTGTGGTCCTACAATGAGCAGTTCTTC
-,TRBV27,TRBD2,TRBJ2-3,CASRHLLAGEAGTQYF,TGTGCCAGCAGACATTTACTAGCGGGAGAGGCAGGCACGCAGTATTTT
-,TRBV3-1/TRBV3-2,TRBD1,TRBJ2-7,CASSQDLQGTLEQYF,TGTGCCAGCAGCCAAGATTTACAGGGGACGTTGGAGCAGTACTTC
-,TRBV28,TRBD1,TRBJ1-2,CASSSTGQGKSGYTF,TGTGCCAGCAGTTCTACTGGACAGGGGAAGAGTGGCTACACCTTC
-,TRBV6-1,-,TRBJ1-5,CASSEVGWGYQPQHF,TGTGCCAGCAGTGAAGTAGGTTGGGGGTATCAGCCCCAGCATTTT
-,TRBV24-1,TRBD1,TRBJ2-5,CATSGERQGGETQYF,TGTGCCACCAGTGGGGAACGACAGGGGGGAGAGACCCAGTACTTC
-,TRBV19,-,TRBJ2-5,CASSYQGLGETQYF,TGTGCCAGTAGTTATCAGGGGTTGGGGGAGACCCAGTACTTC
-,TRBV3-1/TRBV3-2,-,TRBJ1-2,CASSPFRLWGGVGGYTF,TGTGCCAGCAGCCCTTTTCGACTGTGGGGGGGCGTAGGTGGCTACACCTTC
-,TRBV24-1,TRBD1,TRBJ1-5,CATSDSTRGDGNQPQHF,TGTGCCACCAGTGATTCGACCAGGGGGGATGGCAATCAGCCCCAGCATTTT
-,TRBV9,TRBD2,TRBJ2-5,CASSAGLAGRETQYF,TGTGCCAGCAGCGCGGGACTAGCGGGACGAGAGACCCAGTACTTC
-,TRBV5-4,-,TRBJ2-2,CASSPMALAQNTGELFF,TGTGCCAGCAGCCCAATGGCTCTAGCGCAAAACACCGGGGAGCTGTTTTTT
-,TRBV27,-,TRBJ1-2,CATSLQGTNYGYTF,TGTGCCACCAGCCTTCAGGGGACTAACTATGGCTACACCTTC
-,TRBV10-1,TRBD1,TRBJ1-1,CASSEYRGNTEAFF,TGCGCCAGCAGTGAGTACAGGGGGAACACTGAAGCTTTCTTT
-,TRBV11-1,-,TRBJ2-1,CASSLPGTRSPFF,TGTGCCAGCAGCCTACCTGGGACACGCTCTCCGTTCTTC
-,TRBV6-5,-,TRBJ2-7,CASSSPGRTSYEQYF,TGTGCCAGCAGTTCCCCGGGACGGACCTCCTACGAGCAGTACTTC
few,TRBV2,-,TRBJ2-7,CASCMGNEQYF,TGTGCCAGCTGCATGGGGAACGAGCAGTACTTC
-,TRBV10-2,TRBD1,TRBJ1-2,CASGPDRGNGYTF,TGCGCCAGTGGGCCAGACAGGGGTAACGGCTACACCTTC
-,TRBV28,-,TRBJ2-3,CASSFERRYTDTQYF,TGTGCCAGCAGTTTCGAGCGGCGCTACACAGATACGCAGTATTTT
-,TRBV6-2/TRBV6-3,-,TRBJ2-7,CASSYSGPYEQYF,TGTGCCAGCAGTTACTCGGGCCCCTACGAGCAGTACTTC
once,TRBV11-2,TRBD1,TRBJ1-6,CASSLVSGGFNSPLHF,TGTGCCAGCAGCTTAGTGTCAGGGGGTTTTAATTCACCCCTCCACTTT
-,TRBV3-1/TRBV3-2,-,TRBJ1-3,CASSHTPGGLYF,TGTGCCAGCAGCCACACCCCGGGGGGACTCTATTTT
-,TRBV29-1,-,TRBJ1-5,CSVGSGDRSQPQHF,TGCAGCGTCGGATCCGGGGATCGGAGTCAGCCCCAGCATTTT
-,TRBV7-2,TRBD1,TRBJ2-7,CASSPHRGPYEQYF,TGTGCCAGCAGCCCCCACAGGGGCCCCTACGAGCAGTACTTC
-,TRBV11-3,-,TRBJ1-2,CASSFNRDYGYTF,TGTGCCAGCAGCTTTAACAGGGACTATGGCTACACCTTC
-,TRBV6-5,-,TRBJ1-2,CASSYVAGNYGYTF,TGTGCCAGCAGTTACGTGGCAGGGAACTATGGCTACACCTTC
-,TRBV6-5,-,TRBJ1-3,CASFKENGNTIYF,TGTGCCAGCTTTAAGGAGAATGGAAACACCATATATTTT
-,TRBV28,TRBD1,TRBJ1-2,CASSTPGQGSGYTF,TGTGCCAGCAGTACGCCGGGACAGGGAAGCGGCTACACCTTC
-,TRBV24-1,TRBD2,TRBJ2-1,CATSERTSGHNEQFF,TGTGCCACCAGTGAGCGGACTAGCGGCCACAATGAGCAGTTCTTC
-,TRBV4-1,-,TRBJ1-5,CASSQADSDNQPQHF,TGCGCCAGCAGCCAGGCAGACTCGGACAATCAGCCCCAGCATTTT
-,TRBV24-1,-,TRBJ1-1,CATSDSGGGNTEAFF,TGTGCCACCAGTGATTCCGGGGGGGGGAACACTGAAGCTTTCTTT
-,TRBV9,-,TRBJ2-3,CASSARWGDTQYF,TGTGCCAGCAGCGCGAGGTGGGGAGATACGCAGTATTTT
-,TRBV7-3,-,TRBJ2-1,CASSSQSGNEQFF,TGTGCCAGCAGCTCCCAGTCAGGGAATGAGCAGTTCTTC
-,TRBV4-1,-,TRBJ1-6,CASSQAVSNSPLHF,TGCGCCAGCAGCCAAGCGGTGTCTAATTCACCCCTCCACTTT
-,TRBV7-8,TRBD2,TRBJ2-3,CASSLAVAGGQDTQYF,TGTGCCAGCAGCTTAGCGGTAGCGGGAGGACAAGATACGCAGTATTTT
-,TRBV4-2,TRBD2,TRBJ2-1,CASSQGGGSSFNEQFF,TGTGCCAGCAGCCAAGGTGGCGGGAGTAGTTTTAATGAGCAGTTCTTC
-,TRBV6-5,-,TRBJ2-5,CASTPLRGQETQYF,TGTGCCAGCACCCCCCTCCGGGGGCAAGAGACCCAGTACTTC
-,TRBV9,-,TRBJ1-6,CASSGGSLLNSPLHF,TGTGCCAGCAGCGGAGGGTCTCTACTTAATTCACCCCTCCACTTT
once,TRBV5-8,-,TRBJ2-5,CASSRFVQRSETQYF,TGTGCCAGCAGCCGCTTCGTACAGAGAAGCGAGACCCAGTACTTC
once,TRBV2,-,TRBJ1-3,CASRGGLTIYF,TGTGCCAGCAGGGGCGGGCTCACCATATATTTT
-,TRBV19,-,TRBJ2-2,CASNGRAGTGELFF,TGTGCCAGTAACGGCAGGGCGGGCACCGGGGAGCTGTTTTTT
once,TRBV6-5,-,TRBJ1-1,CASTTGSNTEAFF,TGTGCCAGCACTACAGGGTCGAACACTGAAGCTTTCTTT
-,TRBV28,-,TRBJ1-2,CASNNIGGENYGYTF,TGTGCCAGCAATAACATCGGGGGCGAAAACTATGGCTACACCTTC
-,TRBV7-2,TRBD2,TRBJ2-1,CASSFPGGVNEQFF,TGTGCCAGCAGCTTTCCGGGAGGGGTGAATGAGCAGTTCTTC
-,TRBV7-9,TRBD1,TRBJ2-1,CASSLAGTADEQFF,TGTGCCAGCAGCTTAGCTGGGACAGCTGATGAGCAGTTCTTC